A selection of T cell receptor beta chains follows, all from one sample in a study of blood T cell repertoires in COVID-19. Repertoires were generated with immunoSEQ multiplex PCR, while TCRdb's copy carries only in-frame clones and drops some. Of about 270,000 clones in the sample, about nine tenths were seen once. The sample taken for sequencing was peripheral blood. Source of these receptors: a man in his forties with active or convalescent COVID-19. CDR3s include the opening cysteine and the closing phenylalanine or tryptophan. Fields, in order: V gene, J gene, D gene, clone size, CDR3 protein, CDR3 DNA. A D gene is named only where the DNA matches it firmly. Some rows mark clone size as missing; the rest say once, few, many or name a class of expanded clone.

v_call: TRBV4-1; j_call: TRBJ1-6; d_call: TRBD1; clone_size: NA; cdr3_aa: CASSPDRGNSPLHF; cdr3_nt: TGCGCCAGCAGCCCGGACAGGGGGAATTCACCCCTCCACTTT
v_call: TRBV15; j_call: TRBJ2-7; d_call: NA; clone_size: NA; cdr3_aa: CATSLEQSYEQYF; cdr3_nt: TGTGCCACCAGCCTAGAGCAGAGCTACGAGCAGTACTTC
v_call: TRBV9; j_call: TRBJ2-2; d_call: TRBD1; clone_size: NA; cdr3_aa: CASSARTGNTGELFF; cdr3_nt: TGTGCCAGCAGCGCACGGACAGGGAACACCGGGGAGCTGTTTTTT
v_call: TRBV7-2; j_call: TRBJ2-7; d_call: TRBD1; clone_size: NA; cdr3_aa: CASSYRGREQYF; cdr3_nt: TGTGCCAGCAGTTACAGGGGGCGCGAGCAGTACTTC
v_call: TRBV19; j_call: TRBJ1-6; d_call: NA; clone_size: NA; cdr3_aa: CASRPDSYNSPLHF; cdr3_nt: TGTGCCAGTCGCCCGGACAGCTATAATTCACCCCTCCACTTT
v_call: TRBV28; j_call: TRBJ2-5; d_call: NA; clone_size: NA; cdr3_aa: CASGIRVAGSQETQYF; cdr3_nt: TGTGCCAGCGGAATTCGGGTGGCCGGGTCCCAAGAGACCCAGTACTTC
v_call: TRBV28; j_call: TRBJ1-5; d_call: NA; clone_size: NA; cdr3_aa: CATATPSNQPQHF; cdr3_nt: TGTGCTACAGCCACCCCGAGCAATCAGCCCCAGCATTTT
v_call: TRBV7-2; j_call: TRBJ2-1; d_call: TRBD2; clone_size: NA; cdr3_aa: CASTKEASGGVNPYNEQFF; cdr3_nt: TGTGCCAGCACCAAGGAGGCTAGCGGGGGGGTGAACCCTTACAATGAGCAGTTCTTC
v_call: TRBV27; j_call: TRBJ1-3; d_call: TRBD1; clone_size: NA; cdr3_aa: CASSSRGRGNTIYF; cdr3_nt: TGTGCCAGCAGTTCAAGGGGGCGCGGAAACACCATATATTTT
v_call: TRBV4-2; j_call: TRBJ2-1; d_call: NA; clone_size: NA; cdr3_aa: CASSPGRVSGEQFF; cdr3_nt: TGTGCCAGCAGCCCCGGTAGGGTAAGCGGTGAGCAGTTCTTC
v_call: TRBV11-3; j_call: TRBJ2-1; d_call: NA; clone_size: NA; cdr3_aa: CASSPAVEQFF; cdr3_nt: TGTGCCAGCAGCCCCGCGGTTGAGCAGTTCTTC
v_call: TRBV30; j_call: TRBJ2-6; d_call: NA; clone_size: NA; cdr3_aa: CAWSVKPAGANVLTF; cdr3_nt: TGTGCCTGGAGTGTTAAGCCTGCTGGGGCCAACGTCCTGACTTTC
v_call: TRBV11-3; j_call: TRBJ1-1; d_call: TRBD1; clone_size: NA; cdr3_aa: CASSGQGNTEAFF; cdr3_nt: TGTGCCAGCTCGGGACAGGGCAACACTGAAGCTTTCTTT
v_call: TRBV5-6; j_call: TRBJ1-4; d_call: NA; clone_size: NA; cdr3_aa: CASSLIRAPNEKLFF; cdr3_nt: TGTGCCAGCAGCTTGATCAGGGCGCCTAATGAAAAACTGTTTTTT
v_call: TRBV19; j_call: TRBJ2-2; d_call: TRBD1; clone_size: NA; cdr3_aa: CASSISPGTASGELFF; cdr3_nt: TGTGCCAGTAGTATAAGCCCGGGGACAGCTAGCGGGGAGCTGTTTTTT
v_call: TRBV2; j_call: TRBJ2-1; d_call: NA; clone_size: NA; cdr3_aa: CASSALRGSNEQFF; cdr3_nt: TGTGCCAGCAGTGCCCTCCGGGGATCGAATGAGCAGTTCTTC
v_call: TRBV4-2; j_call: TRBJ2-1; d_call: NA; clone_size: NA; cdr3_aa: CASSQGAPGTSYNEQFF; cdr3_nt: TGTGCCAGCAGCCAAGGGGCCCCCGGGACAAGTTACAATGAGCAGTTCTTC
v_call: TRBV10-3; j_call: TRBJ1-1; d_call: TRBD1; clone_size: NA; cdr3_aa: CAISDPLRDSTEAFF; cdr3_nt: TGTGCCATCAGTGACCCTCTCCGGGACAGCACTGAAGCTTTCTTT
v_call: TRBV7-2; j_call: TRBJ2-3; d_call: TRBD2; clone_size: NA; cdr3_aa: CASSLTYSGVLADTQYF; cdr3_nt: TGTGCCAGCAGCTTAACGTATAGCGGGGTTCTTGCAGATACGCAGTATTTT
v_call: TRBV9; j_call: TRBJ2-2; d_call: TRBD2; clone_size: NA; cdr3_aa: CASSVGLAGGELFF; cdr3_nt: TGTGCCAGCAGCGTAGGACTAGCCGGCGGGGAGCTGTTTTTT
v_call: TRBV11-2; j_call: TRBJ2-7; d_call: NA; clone_size: NA; cdr3_aa: CASSKQEDSYEQYF; cdr3_nt: TGTGCCAGCAGCAAACAGGAAGATAGCTACGAGCAGTACTTC
v_call: TRBV11-2; j_call: TRBJ1-1; d_call: NA; clone_size: once; cdr3_aa: CASSVDSYMNTEAFF; cdr3_nt: TGTGCCAGCAGCGTTGACAGTTACATGAACACTGAAGCTTTCTTT
v_call: TRBV19; j_call: TRBJ1-2; d_call: NA; clone_size: NA; cdr3_aa: CASSSNRGLYGYTF; cdr3_nt: TGTGCCAGTAGTTCCAATCGGGGACTCTATGGCTACACCTTC
v_call: TRBV6-5; j_call: TRBJ2-1; d_call: NA; clone_size: once; cdr3_aa: CAPTRVGRYNEQFF; cdr3_nt: TGTGCCCCTACCAGGGTAGGCCGCTACAATGAGCAGTTCTTC
v_call: TRBV5-6; j_call: TRBJ2-7; d_call: NA; clone_size: NA; cdr3_aa: CASSRPSTGPYEQYF; cdr3_nt: TGTGCCAGCAGCCGGCCCTCGACAGGACCCTACGAGCAGTACTTC
v_call: TRBV14; j_call: TRBJ1-1; d_call: TRBD1; clone_size: NA; cdr3_aa: CASSPRTGRTEAFF; cdr3_nt: TGTGCCAGCAGCCCGAGGACAGGGCGCACTGAAGCTTTCTTT
v_call: TRBV4-1; j_call: TRBJ2-6; d_call: NA; clone_size: NA; cdr3_aa: CASSQDPQVSGANVLTF; cdr3_nt: TGCGCCAGCAGCCAAGATCCGCAGGTTTCGGGGGCCAACGTCCTGACTTTC
v_call: TRBV30; j_call: TRBJ1-2; d_call: NA; clone_size: NA; cdr3_aa: CAWSVLRAITF; cdr3_nt: TGTGCCTGGAGTGTACTTCGAGCTATAACCTTC
v_call: TRBV6-5; j_call: TRBJ2-1; d_call: NA; clone_size: once; cdr3_aa: CASSYGGGPNNEQFF; cdr3_nt: TGTGCCAGCAGTTACGGTGGGGGCCCTAACAATGAGCAGTTCTTC
v_call: TRBV5-1; j_call: TRBJ1-1; d_call: NA; clone_size: NA; cdr3_aa: CASSVAGVATEAFF; cdr3_nt: TGCGCCAGCAGCGTAGCAGGGGTTGCCACTGAAGCTTTCTTT
v_call: TRBV12-3/TRBV12-4; j_call: TRBJ2-7; d_call: NA; clone_size: once; cdr3_aa: CASSLKTGGLQYF; cdr3_nt: TGTGCCAGCAGTTTAAAAACTGGGGGCTTGCAGTACTTC
v_call: TRBV5-1; j_call: TRBJ2-7; d_call: NA; clone_size: NA; cdr3_aa: CASSLTTGLSSSYEQYF; cdr3_nt: TGCGCCAGCAGCTTGACTACAGGGCTCAGTAGCTCCTACGAGCAGTACTTC
v_call: TRBV25-1; j_call: TRBJ2-3; d_call: NA; clone_size: NA; cdr3_aa: CASQTLESDTQYF; cdr3_nt: TGTGCCAGTCAGACCCTGGAGTCAGATACGCAGTATTTT
v_call: TRBV5-1; j_call: TRBJ2-7; d_call: NA; clone_size: once; cdr3_aa: CASSLYPTSSYEQYF; cdr3_nt: TGCGCCAGCAGCTTGTACCCCACGAGCTCCTACGAGCAGTACTTC
v_call: TRBV11-2; j_call: TRBJ2-5; d_call: TRBD1; clone_size: NA; cdr3_aa: CASGGQAGETQYF; cdr3_nt: TGTGCCAGCGGGGGACAGGCGGGAGAGACCCAGTACTTC
v_call: TRBV9; j_call: TRBJ2-2; d_call: TRBD1; clone_size: NA; cdr3_aa: CASSVGGQFGELFF; cdr3_nt: TGTGCCAGCAGCGTAGGGGGACAGTTCGGGGAGCTGTTTTTT
v_call: TRBV7-9; j_call: TRBJ2-5; d_call: TRBD2; clone_size: NA; cdr3_aa: CASSPRVAGTQETQYF; cdr3_nt: TGTGCCAGCAGCCCACGGGTAGCGGGGACACAAGAGACCCAGTACTTC
v_call: TRBV6-5; j_call: TRBJ2-1; d_call: NA; clone_size: NA; cdr3_aa: CASSNPEIGYNEQFF; cdr3_nt: TGTGCCAGCAGTAACCCCGAGATTGGCTACAATGAGCAGTTCTTC
v_call: TRBV28; j_call: TRBJ2-3; d_call: TRBD1; clone_size: NA; cdr3_aa: CASSLSPGGQSDTQYF; cdr3_nt: TGTGCCAGCAGTTTATCCCCAGGGGGACAATCAGATACGCAGTATTTT
v_call: TRBV6-5; j_call: TRBJ1-3; d_call: TRBD1; clone_size: NA; cdr3_aa: CASRTGDQDTIYF; cdr3_nt: TGTGCCAGCAGGACAGGGGATCAGGACACCATATATTTT
v_call: TRBV29-1; j_call: TRBJ1-2; d_call: NA; clone_size: once; cdr3_aa: CSVPSTGTLYGYTF; cdr3_nt: TGCAGCGTGCCCTCGACCGGGACACTCTATGGCTACACCTTC
v_call: TRBV7-9; j_call: TRBJ2-5; d_call: NA; clone_size: NA; cdr3_aa: CASSSPRAGGIWETQYF; cdr3_nt: TGTGCCAGCAGCTCCCCGCGGGCAGGGGGGATATGGGAGACCCAGTACTTC
v_call: TRBV13; j_call: TRBJ1-5; d_call: NA; clone_size: NA; cdr3_aa: CASSFGHFGGEGQPQHF; cdr3_nt: TGTGCCAGCAGCTTTGGCCACTTCGGGGGGGAGGGGCAGCCCCAGCATTTT
v_call: TRBV12-3/TRBV12-4; j_call: TRBJ1-6; d_call: NA; clone_size: NA; cdr3_aa: CASSPRQARPLHF; cdr3_nt: TGTGCCAGCAGTCCCCGACAAGCAAGGCCCCTCCACTTT
v_call: TRBV29-1; j_call: TRBJ2-7; d_call: TRBD1; clone_size: NA; cdr3_aa: CSVLMTGLDYEQYF; cdr3_nt: TGCAGCGTACTGATGACAGGGCTTGACTACGAGCAGTACTTC
v_call: TRBV27; j_call: TRBJ2-7; d_call: NA; clone_size: NA; cdr3_aa: CASSSHRTAAYEQYF; cdr3_nt: TGTGCCAGCAGTTCTCACAGGACAGCTGCCTACGAGCAGTACTTC
v_call: TRBV27; j_call: TRBJ2-1; d_call: TRBD2; clone_size: NA; cdr3_aa: CASSPPPWLAGGFYNEQFF; cdr3_nt: TGTGCCAGCAGTCCCCCCCCTTGGCTAGCGGGGGGGTTCTACAATGAGCAGTTCTTC
v_call: TRBV7-9; j_call: TRBJ1-2; d_call: NA; clone_size: NA; cdr3_aa: CASSLQQHGYTF; cdr3_nt: TGTGCCAGCAGCTTACAACAGCATGGCTACACCTTC
v_call: TRBV9; j_call: TRBJ2-5; d_call: TRBD1; clone_size: NA; cdr3_aa: CASSSTGERVTQYF; cdr3_nt: TGTGCCAGCAGCTCAACAGGGGAAAGGGTGACCCAGTACTTC
v_call: TRBV3-1/TRBV3-2; j_call: TRBJ2-7; d_call: TRBD2; clone_size: NA; cdr3_aa: CASSQSWREGYEQYF; cdr3_nt: TGTGCCAGCAGCCAAAGTTGGCGGGAGGGCTACGAGCAGTACTTC
v_call: TRBV6-5; j_call: TRBJ2-1; d_call: NA; clone_size: NA; cdr3_aa: CASSPPTSMVREQFF; cdr3_nt: TGTGCCAGCAGTCCACCGACTAGTATGGTGCGTGAGCAGTTCTTC
v_call: TRBV12-5; j_call: TRBJ2-1; d_call: TRBD2; clone_size: NA; cdr3_aa: CASGWTSGDNEQFF; cdr3_nt: TGTGCTAGTGGTTGGACTAGCGGGGACAATGAGCAGTTCTTC
v_call: TRBV27; j_call: TRBJ1-1; d_call: NA; clone_size: once; cdr3_aa: CASSLHPQQVTEAFF; cdr3_nt: TGTGCCAGCAGTTTACATCCCCAGCAGGTCACTGAAGCTTTCTTT
v_call: TRBV7-3; j_call: TRBJ2-1; d_call: TRBD2; clone_size: few; cdr3_aa: CASSPGLAGYNEQFF; cdr3_nt: TGTGCCAGCAGCCCGGGACTAGCGGGCTACAATGAGCAGTTCTTC
v_call: TRBV29-1; j_call: TRBJ1-4; d_call: NA; clone_size: NA; cdr3_aa: CSVVPGGGNEKLFF; cdr3_nt: TGCAGCGTTGTACCCGGTGGGGGGAATGAAAAACTGTTTTTT